This T cell receptor beta chain was captured by sequencing in a study of CD8 T cells in Susac syndrome. Per the germline V gene, CDR1 is MNHEY and CDR2 is SVGEGT. The CDR3 extends over 12 amino acids. The V end was cut by 6 bases, the J end by 7 bases, with 12 bases between. An input of roughly 0.5 to 1 ug of RNA was subjected to reverse transcription using random hexamers. TCRdb reprocessed the immunoSEQ multiplex PCR reads via MiXCR and lists one record per CDR3 protein. Of some 170,000 distinct CDR3 sequences in the sample, 94% were seen once. V usage is TRBV6-2 or TRBV6-3 and J usage is TRBJ1-2; D ambiguous. Specimen: CD4+ T cells from PBMCs. This clonotype originated in a human donor with multiple sclerosis. The DNA for the CDR3 is TGTGCCAGCAGCACCCGGAGAGTTGGCTACACCTTC. As protein: CASSTRRVGYTF.